What follows is one T cell receptor (beta chain) and its context. Original handling: Reference gene primers were amplified, and this amplification served to estimate nucleated cell counts. This table comes from immunoSEQ multiplex PCR, and its TCRdb copy is limited to in-frame clones, with some not included. From that table come the V and J calls and clone size; the DNA was used to work out D and trimming. The table records some 460,000 clones, around nine tenths of them present only once. The data derive from a study of blood T cell repertoires in COVID-19. CDR3 length: 13 amino acids. Germline V gene data show CDR1 as MNHEY and CDR2 as SVGAGI. V was shortened by 7 bases and J by 4 bases, with 13 bases between the two germline ends.

Sequenced: peripheral blood. The J gene is TRBJ2-5, the V gene TRBV6-5; a possible D gene is TRBD2 (6 bases). This receptor was taken from a woman aged 30 to 39 with acute or convalescent COVID-19. The CDR3 reads CASKASVGETQYF. CDR3 sequence (DNA): TGTGCCAGCAAGGCTAGCGTCGGAGAGACCCAGTACTTC.